These T cell receptor beta chains were read from a single sample in a study of regulatory T cells in long-lasting Graves disease. TCRdb re-derived calls from the multiplex PCR reads in MiXCR, one entry per CDR3 protein. Found here are around 420,000 distinct CDR3 sequences, 15% of them singletons; the top ten hold 20% to 25%. Specimen: peripheral blood mononuclear cells (PBMCs), collected at new diagnosis, from a patient treated with antithyroid drugs. The source of these receptors is a female donor with Graves disease. The CDR3 runs from the conserved cysteine through the conserved F or W. D genes are given only for firm matches. Clone size appears in some rows only: once, few, many, or a class for an expanded clone.

TRBV29-1	TRBJ2-1	many	TRBD1	CSVDEQGGYNEQFF	TGCAGCGTTGATGAACAGGGGGGTTACAATGAGCAGTTCTTC
TRBV4-3	TRBJ2-7	-	-	CASSQDFGRRGYEQYF	TGCGCCAGCAGCCAAGATTTCGGGCGCAGGGGCTACGAGCAGTACTTC
TRBV6-4	TRBJ2-7	once	TRBD1	CASSLWTGSYEQYF	TGTGCCAGCAGCCTTTGGACAGGGTCCTACGAGCAGTACTTC
TRBV7-9	TRBJ2-5	many	-	CASTLPEGGEETQYF	TGTGCCAGCACCCTACCCGAGGGGGGGGAAGAGACCCAGTACTTC
TRBV6-2/TRBV6-3	TRBJ2-3	many	TRBD1	CASGGTGFTDTQYF	TGTGCCAGCGGCGGGACAGGGTTCACAGATACGCAGTATTTT
TRBV28	TRBJ2-1	many	-	CATAKRAGNNEQFF	TGTGCCACGGCAAAACGGGCGGGTAACAATGAGCAGTTCTTC
TRBV27	TRBJ2-2	-	-	CASSYLTGELFF	TGTGCCAGCAGTTACCTCACCGGGGAGCTGTTTTTT
TRBV4-1	TRBJ1-2	-	-	CASSGPGQANGYTF	TGCGCCAGCAGCGGACCGGGACAAGCGAATGGCTACACCTTC
TRBV20-1	TRBJ2-3	-	TRBD2	CSARGTSGDTDTQYF	TGCAGTGCCAGGGGGACTAGCGGGGACACAGATACGCAGTATTTT
TRBV7-3	TRBJ2-1	-	TRBD1	CASSPGTGGINEQFF	TGTGCCAGCAGCCCCGGGACAGGAGGAATCAATGAGCAGTTCTTC
TRBV20-1	TRBJ2-2	many	TRBD2	CSASGRPGSNTGELFF	TGCAGTGCAAGCGGGAGGCCGGGATCGAACACCGGGGAGCTGTTTTTT
TRBV12-5	TRBJ1-4	many	-	CASGLFRGVTNEKLFF	TGTGCTAGTGGTTTGTTCCGAGGGGTGACTAATGAAAAACTGTTTTTT